This T cell receptor (beta chain) originates from a study of monozygotic twins with cystic fibrosis (dated by TCRdb to the early 2020s). Some background on the complete study: Around 3 micrograms of fragmented DNA went through 15 PCR cycles to produce barcoded libraries. The cohort included ten female and six male twin pairs, mostly children and adolescents, aged roughly 2.0 to 40 years with a median of approximately 8.9 years. On the day blood was drawn, the twins' weight-for-height and FEVPerc (FEV1 disease centile) were ranked against those of the 1,100 or so cohort participants. The study compared TCR beta repertoires within and between 16 monozygotic twin pairs with cystic fibrosis to assess genetic influence on V and J gene usage. Data for three of the twin pairs had been reported earlier in a different context.

TCR beta CDR3 regions were amplified by multiplex PCR with the immunoSEQ immune profiling system according to the manufacturer's instructions. An Illumina NextSeq system was used for sequencing. Concerning the study's data processing: Sequence data were processed on the immunoSEQ Analyzer platform, and clonality was computed as the square root of Simpson's index of productive rearrangements. V and J usage similarity was measured by Jensen-Shannon distance, and CDR3 generation probabilities were computed with OLGA. The immuneACCESS database (August 2020) and VDJdb (December 2020) were searched for shared CDR3 sequences. The source is immuneACCESS, and TCRdb retained only in-frame sequences with V and J called. Part of the clones is not carried over; for the studies checked, unresolved V genes explain less than half of this, and the remainder is unexplained. For V, J and clone size, that table is used; D and trimming come from the DNA. Within this sample are about 32,000 clones, with more than 85% of them counted one time only. Together, the top ten hold approximately 1% of the sample.

The twin pairs came from the European Cystic Fibrosis Twin and Sibling Study Cohort, a cohort that recruited patients from roughly 160 CF clinics across 14 European countries. Zygosity and CFTR genotype were verified in-house, and zygosity was tested by multiplex PCR of nine short tandem repeat loci. Peripheral blood was sampled from each twin, with clinical parameters recorded on the day of blood sampling. Phenol/chloroform extraction was used to isolate genomic DNA from peripheral blood cells, and the DNA was then kept in TE buffer at 4 degrees C. Results and caveats for the whole study, not just this receptor: Sharing of nucleotide-identical clonotypes was significantly greater within monozygotic CF twin pairs than between unrelated CF individuals (P = 0.000026, Mann-Whitney). In 13 of 16 pairs, V gene usage most closely resembled the co-twin's, and the same held for J usage in 8 of 16 pairs, a pattern suggesting genetic constraints. Simpson clonality was found to be generally low (median approximately 0.0094), suggesting a naive-dominated repertoire, although higher clonality was observed in the most severely affected patients. No association turned up between shared CDR3 numbers and age, concordance or disease severity, and the cohort was small.

The CDR3 has 15 amino acids, counting the end cysteine and phenylalanine. The retained sequence is limited to the CDR3, 45 bases, with the frame set at the first base. The CDR1 and CDR2 encoded by the germline V gene are MGHRA and YSYEKL. With regard to this clone: The target of this receptor is not known. No base-level quality is on record; no much larger clone is a single base apart.

The TCR comes from a girl aged 2-15 years with cystic fibrosis. Recombination linked TRBV4-1 to TRBJ2-5; the D segment may tentatively be TRBD1 or TRBD2, each giving 5 matched bases. The DNA end favors TRBJ2-7, so the J call may be wrong. The sample comprised blood. The CDR3 reads CASSQAPGRSYEQYF. The sequenced DNA is TGCGCCAGCAGCCAAGCACCGGGACGTAGCTACGAGCAGTACTTC.